Listed here are 23 T cell receptor beta chains from one sample, sequenced in a study of CD8 T cells in ankylosing spondylitis. TCRdb analysed the 5' RACE reads with MiXCR anew, one entry per CDR3 protein. Of about 300,000 distinct CDR3 sequences in the sample, around 10% are singletons; the top ten hold more than 7%. Material: blood, either unsorted or a sorted T cell fraction (not recorded which). The receptors were sampled from a female donor with ankylosing spondylitis or in good health (not recorded which).

This clonotype came up a few times. V gene TRBV20-1 combines with J gene TRBJ2-7, with TRBD2 matching over 7 bases. The CDR3 contains 14 residues. The J segment lost 0 bases and the V segment lost 5 bases, leaving 7 bases of the junction unmatched. Germline values: CDR1 DFQATT, CDR2 SNEGSKA (reference sequence). The DNA of the CDR3 is TGCAGTGCTGGGTCCCTAGCGGACTCCTACGAGCAGTACTTC. It yields the protein CSAGSLADSYEQYF.

This clonotype showed up many times. The chain recombines TRBV9 with TRBJ2-2; D uncertain. Per germline, CDR1 SGDLS and CDR2 YYNGEE. This CDR3 has 14 residues. With 4 bases removed from V and 2 bases from J, the gap between germline ends came to 9 bases. In DNA, the CDR3 is TGTGCCAGCAGCCCTAGGTCCAACACCGGGGAGCTGTTTTTT. It encodes CASSPRSNTGELFF.

The sample holds many counts of this clonotype. The J gene is TRBJ1-1, the V gene TRBV7-9; D possibly corresponds to TRBD1 (6 bases). Trimming took off 5 bases at V and 2 bases at J, with 18 bases between the two ends. This CDR3 comprises 16 residues. Germline lookup yields CDR1 SEHNR and CDR2 FQNEAQ (reference sequence). CDR3 nucleotide sequence: TGTGCCAGCAGCCCGCGATTACTGACAGGCAACACTGAAGCTTTCTTT. Translated: CASSPRLLTGNTEAFF.

The sample holds many counts of this clonotype. The rearrangement uses TRBV29-1 and TRBJ2-5, with D possibly matching TRBD2 (7 bases). Germline V lookup: CDR1 SQVTM, CDR2 ANQGSEA. This CDR3 has 15 amino acids. V was shortened by 0 bases and J by 9 bases, with 20 bases between the two germline ends. CDR3 region: CSVEEGGLVRGPQYF. The CDR3 coding sequence is TGCAGCGTTGAAGAGGGAGGACTAGTCCGGGGGCCCCAGTACTTC.

This clonotype was observed a few times. This chain links TRBV27 with TRBJ1-5; weak D call: TRBD1 (6 bases). V was trimmed by 6 bases and J by 0 bases, leaving 12 bases between them. Germline-derived CDR1 and CDR2 are MNHEY and SMNVEV (reference sequence). This CDR3 comprises 15 residues. This CDR3 reads CASRRQAYSNQPQHF. The CDR3 bases are TGTGCCAGCAGAAGACAGGCGTATAGCAATCAGCCCCAGCATTTT.

This clonotype was seen ten or more times. The chain is built from TRBV12-3 or TRBV12-4 and TRBJ2-1, with 9 positions matching TRBD1. V lost 4 bases to trimming and J lost 7 bases; unmatched junction nucleotides: 8. This CDR3 contains 15 residues. The chain's CDR3 is CASSSAGTGWNEQFF. The CDR3 DNA reads TGTGCCAGCAGTTCCGCCGGGACAGGGTGGAATGAGCAGTTCTTC.

This clonotype was counted many times. The chain couples TRBV5-1 to TRBJ1-5, with D tentatively TRBD1 (5 bases). The CDR3 is made up of 12 amino acids. V was pared by 8 bases and J by 7 bases, with 13 bases between. The V gene's germline CDR1 is SGHRS and CDR2 YFSETQ. CDR3: CARGGPRQPQHF. As DNA, the CDR3 is TGCGCCAGGGGGGGTCCGAGGCAGCCCCAGCATTTT.

The gene calls are TRBV27 and TRBJ1-4; no clear D gene. This CDR3 has 14 residues. V was cut by 3 bases and J by 7 bases, with 12 bases left in between. Germline V gives CDR1 MNHEY, CDR2 SMNVEV (reference sequence). CDR3 sequence (DNA): TGTGCCAGCAGTTTTCTAATATCGGGTGAAAAACTGTTTTTT. This codes for CASSFLISGEKLFF. Combining the CDR3 with reference TRBV27 and TRBJ1-4 gives the whole variable domain EAQVTQNPRYLITVTGKKLTVTCSQNMNHEYMSWYRQDPGLGLRQIYYSMNVEVTDKGDVPEGYKVSRKEKRNFPLILESPSPNQTSLYFCASSFLISGEKLFFGSGTQLSVL.

This chain joins TRBV5-1 and TRBJ1-1; unclear D gene. The length of the CDR3 is 15 residues. The V gene lost 5 bases and the J gene lost 6 bases, with 20 bases spanning the gap. CDR1 is SGHRS and CDR2 is YFSETQ in the germline V gene. The CDR3 DNA reads TGCGCCAGCAGGCCGAACGGACCGCGAGTCTCTGAAGCTTTCTTT. Its protein product is CASRPNGPRVSEAFF. Looking up the rest from reference TRBV5-1 and TRBJ1-1 gives the full variable domain: KAGVTQTPRYLIKTRGQQVTLSCSPISGHRSVSWYQQTPGQGLQFLFEYFSETQRNKGNFPGRFSGRQFSNSRSEMNVSTLELGDSALYLCASRPNGPRVSEAFFGQGTRLTVV.

This chain links TRBV20-1 with TRBJ1-1; TRBD1 matches 9 bases. The germline CDR1 and CDR2 sequences are DFQATT and SNEGSKA (reference sequence). The trim removed 2 bases at V and 5 bases at J, leaving 9 bases unmatched. The CDR3 contains 15 residues. CDR3 coding DNA: TGCAGTGCTAGATCCCCCAGACAGGGGGGGACTGAAGCTTTCTTT. It encodes CSARSPRQGGTEAFF.

This clonotype was counted only a few times. The CDR3 nucleotides are TGTGCCAGCAGCCCACTCGGACAGGGTGAGACCCAGTACTTC. Protein sequence: CASSPLGQGETQYF. The chain joins TRBV14 to TRBJ2-5; 8 positions agree with TRBD1. CDR3 size: 14 residues. Germline CDR1 SGHDN, CDR2 FVKESK. Losses at the gene ends were 4 bases for V and 5 bases for J; bases not matched to a gene: 6. Complete variable domain (other parts from reference TRBV14 and TRBJ2-5): EAGVTQFPSHSVIEKGQTVTLRCDPISGHDNLYWYRRVMGKEIKFLLHFVKESKQDESGMPNNRFLAERTGGTYSTLKVQPAELEDSGVYFCASSPLGQGETQYFGPGTRLLVL.

This clonotype was detected only a few times. The genes are TRBV2 and TRBJ1-3, with D perhaps TRBD1 (5 bases). With 8 bases removed from V and 0 bases from J, the gap between germline ends came to 11 bases. There are 14 residues in the CDR3. Germline assignment: CDR1 SNHLY and CDR2 FYNNEI. The CDR3 DNA follows: TGTGCCAGCCTGGTGGGGGGCTCTGGAAACACCATATATTTT. It specifies CASLVGGSGNTIYF.

The gene calls are TRBV20-1 and TRBJ2-5, with 8 positions matching TRBD2. V was pared by 5 bases and J by 4 bases, with 9 bases of the junction left unmatched. Per germline, CDR1 DFQATT and CDR2 SNEGSKA (reference sequence). The CDR3 covers 14 residues. The CDR3 loop reads CSAEKNSGGETQYF. The CDR3 nucleotides read TGCAGTGCTGAAAAAAACAGCGGGGGAGAGACCCAGTACTTC.

The CDR3 reads CASSNGEVNEQYF. The CDR3 nucleotides are TGTGCCAGCAGTAATGGGGAGGTTAACGAGCAGTACTTC. This rearrangement joins TRBV7-7 to TRBJ2-7; the D gene is possibly TRBD2 (6 bases). Trimming pared 6 bases from V and 5 bases from J, leaving 14 bases between. CDR3 length: 13 residues. The germline V gene has CDR1 SSHAT and CDR2 FNYEAQ (reference sequence).

This clonotype was detected only a few times. The rearrangement uses TRBV4-2 and TRBJ1-5, with a possible D match to TRBD1 (6 bases). From germline, CDR1 is LGHNA and CDR2 YNFKEQ. The V gene lost 0 bases and the J gene lost 15 bases, with 12 bases spanning the gap. The CDR3 consists of 12 residues. The CDR3 DNA is TGTGCCAGCAGCCAAGATCTCGACAGGCTGCATTTT. Translation: CASSQDLDRLHF.

CDR3 protein: CASSYTGGQGWTNEQFF. CDR3 coding DNA: TGTGCCAGCAGTTACACCGGAGGACAGGGGTGGACTAATGAGCAGTTCTTC. This chain uses TRBV6-2 or TRBV6-3 with TRBJ2-1, with TRBD1 identical over 9 bases. V was pared by 2 bases and J by 7 bases, with 12 bases of the junction left unmatched. There are 17 residues in the CDR3. CDR1 and CDR2 (germline): MNHEY, SVGEGT.

The J gene is TRBJ1-4, the V gene TRBV7-9, with 8 bases identical to TRBD1. The ends lost 3 bases at V and 3 bases at J; junction bases unmatched: 6. Germline-derived CDR1 and CDR2 are SEHNR and FQNEAQ (reference sequence). This CDR3 has 16 residues. The CDR3 DNA follows: TGTGCCAGCAGCTTTACAGGGGGTGCGGCTAATGAAAAACTGTTTTTT. As protein: CASSFTGGAANEKLFF.

This clonotype has ten or more counts. The chain uses TRBV29-1 and TRBJ1-4, with D possibly matching TRBD1 (5 bases). The CDR3 consists of 14 residues. From germline, CDR1 is SQVTM and CDR2 ANQGSEA. With 6 bases removed from V and 2 bases from J, the gap between germline ends came to 13 bases. The CDR3 here is CSVGASNTNEKLFF. As DNA, the CDR3 is TGCAGCGTCGGGGCGAGTAATACTAATGAAAAACTGTTTTTT.

This clonotype was picked up many times. The gene calls are TRBV9 and TRBJ1-5; D is perhaps TRBD1 (6 bases). The germline CDR1 and CDR2 sequences are SGDLS and YYNGEE. V was shortened by 3 bases and J by 6 bases, with 13 bases between the two germline ends. This CDR3 has 14 residues. Written as DNA, the CDR3 is TGTGCCAGCAGCGGTTCACAGGGAGGTCAGCCCCAGCATTTT. Residues: CASSGSQGGQPQHF.

The chain carries TRBV4-2 and TRBJ2-3; 9 bases align to TRBD1. This CDR3 is built from 13 residues. With V trimmed by 8 bases and J by 7 bases, 7 bases remained unmatched. Germline-derived CDR1 and CDR2 are LGHNA and YNFKEQ. The CDR3 nucleotides are TGTGCCAGCTCAGGACAGGGGTCGAATACGCAGTATTTT. Its translation is CASSGQGSNTQYF.

This clonotype was seen many times. This chain joins TRBV6-1 and TRBJ2-5; D may be TRBD1 or TRBD2 (6 bases each). The germline V gene has CDR1 MNHNS and CDR2 SASEGT. CDR3 length: 13 residues. Trimming pared 8 bases from V and 2 bases from J, leaving 12 bases between. The CDR3 coding sequence is TGTGCCAGCGGGAGGACAGAACAAGAGACCCAGTACTTC. Amino acids: CASGRTEQETQYF.

In this sample, this clonotype turned up many times. The CDR3 sequence: CASSQERVGFYEQYF. The CDR3 DNA is TGCGCCAGCAGCCAAGAGAGGGTTGGGTTTTACGAGCAGTACTTC. The chain links TRBV4-3 to TRBJ2-7; D perhaps matches TRBD2 (5 bases). The germline CDR1 and CDR2 sequences are LGHNA and YSLEER. The CDR3 is made up of 15 amino acids. The ends were cut back, 0 bases at V and 4 bases at J, with 13 bases in the middle.

This clonotype was observed at least ten times. The chain employs TRBV10-3 and TRBJ1-1, with 10 positions matching TRBD1. In germline, CDR1 is ENHRY, CDR2 SYGVKD. V trimming: 2 bases; J trimming: 2 bases; junction bases outside the gene matches: 2. CDR3 length equals 15 residues. In DNA form, the CDR3 reads TGTGCCATCAGTGAGGGGACAGGGGTTAACACTGAAGCTTTCTTT. Encoded protein: CAISEGTGVNTEAFF.